This T cell receptor beta chain was observed in a study of blood T cell repertoires in COVID-19 (dated by TCRdb to the early 2020s). For the wider study: Samples covering the acute and convalescent phases of COVID-19 were provided by collaborators in the United States, Italy and Spain. Samples came from the ongoing ImmuneRACE study (first 160 participants) plus 1,254 subjects from 6 global collaborators. Deeply sampled blood TCRbeta repertoires from subjects exposed to, actively infected with, or recovered from COVID-19 were included in the dataset. Nearly every sample came with metadata listing a de-identified subject ID, COVID-19 status, age in years and sex. The material from the prospective study consisted of cDNA or gDNA derived from T cells, B-cell-depleted T cells, or PBMCs. A freely available public database, intended as a resource for researchers studying the immune response to SARS-CoV-2, is where the repertoires were released. Where HLA class I and class II types were available, the types were taken from metadata supplied by the sample provider, not from assay-based typing. The study at large found these results: The quantity of clinical and demographic metadata differed by source and by participant and was supplied without curation.

Participants in the prospective study were enrolled through a virtual design, were aged 18 to 89 years, and lived in approximately 25 United States geographic areas. In the prospective study, participants were assigned to cohorts based on the clinical history participants reported in a screening survey and a study questionnaire. Recovered participants in ImmuneRACE Cohort 3 were defined by two consecutive negative NP/OP PCR tests, clearance by a healthcare professional, or resolution of symptoms. In the prospective study, whole blood, serum and a nasopharyngeal or oropharyngeal swab were collected from each participant by mobile phlebotomists. Prospective study participants could optionally give additional blood draws and questionnaires over an approximately 2-month period. Blood samples from the prospective study were shipped frozen or at room temperature prior to DNA extraction. Notes on this clone: No antigen is known for it. No base quality information exists; no much larger clone differs at one position.

The CDR3 spans 14 residues, from the cysteine through the phenylalanine. The sequence is cut down to CDR3 DNA, 42 bases in frame from base 1. The V and J ends are trimmed by 4 bases and 5 bases, leaving 12 bases between them. Reading the germline V gene gives CDR1 SGHRS and CDR2 YFSETQ. TCRbeta CDR3 regions were amplified from genomic DNA using the immunoSEQ Assay, a bias-controlled multiplex PCR. From the authors' description of their analysis: Nucleated cell counts per sample were estimated from amplification of reference gene primers within the assay. To quantify the absolute abundance of each unique TCRbeta CDR3 rearrangement, sequence reads were collapsed and filtered. Productive Simpson clonality was computed per sample as the square root of Simpson's diversity index over productive rearrangements. TCRdb took this table from immuneACCESS and kept in-frame rearrangements with V and J called. Such tables lack part of the clones; where checked against another copy, unresolved V genes explain under half of the gap, and the rest is unexplained. V and J calls and clone size are copied from that table; D and trimming were computed from the DNA. The sample records nearly 400,000 clones, nearly 90% of which are singletons. The top ten constitute about 1.7% of the sample.

Rearrangement joined TRBV5-1 to TRBJ1-4; the D gene is perhaps TRBD1, from 6 matching bases. This clonotype was sampled from a woman aged 30 to 39 who had recovered from COVID-19. Sequencing was carried out using PBMCs or T cells enriched from blood (not recorded which). The sequence in DNA is TGCGCCAGCAGCCCTGGGACACGGAATGAAAAACTGTTTTTT. The encoded protein is CASSPGTRNEKLFF.